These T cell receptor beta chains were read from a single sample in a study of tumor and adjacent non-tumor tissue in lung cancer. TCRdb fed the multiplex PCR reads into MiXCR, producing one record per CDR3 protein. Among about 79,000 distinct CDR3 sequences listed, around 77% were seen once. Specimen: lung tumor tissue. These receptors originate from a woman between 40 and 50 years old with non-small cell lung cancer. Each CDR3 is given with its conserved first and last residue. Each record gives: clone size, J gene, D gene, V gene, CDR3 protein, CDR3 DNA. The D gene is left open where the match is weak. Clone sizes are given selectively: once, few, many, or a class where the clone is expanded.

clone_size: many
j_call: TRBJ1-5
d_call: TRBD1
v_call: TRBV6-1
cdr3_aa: CASSGQGANQPQHF
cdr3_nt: TGTGCCAGCAGTGGACAGGGAGCAAATCAGCCCCAGCATTTT

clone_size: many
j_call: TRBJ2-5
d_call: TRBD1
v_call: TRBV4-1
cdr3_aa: CASSRRDSLAETQYF
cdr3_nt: TGCGCCAGCAGCCGCCGGGACAGCCTCGCGGAGACCCAGTACTTC

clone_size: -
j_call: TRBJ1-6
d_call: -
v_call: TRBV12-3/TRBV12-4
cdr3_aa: CASSLLGGAHGLSPLHF
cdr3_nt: TGTGCCAGTAGTTTATTGGGGGGCGCGCATGGCTTATCACCCCTCCACTTT

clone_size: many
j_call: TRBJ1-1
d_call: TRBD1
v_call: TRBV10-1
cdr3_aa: CASSEDVTGGTEAFF
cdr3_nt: TGCGCCAGCAGTGAGGACGTTACAGGGGGCACTGAAGCTTTCTTT

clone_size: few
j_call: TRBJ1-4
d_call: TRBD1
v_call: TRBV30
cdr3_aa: CAWSQQGLNERLFF
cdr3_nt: TGTGCCTGGAGTCAACAGGGGTTAAATGAAAGACTGTTTTTT

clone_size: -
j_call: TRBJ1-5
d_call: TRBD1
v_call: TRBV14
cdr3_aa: CASSETGGRRQSQHF
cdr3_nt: TGTGCCAGCAGCGAAACAGGGGGTCGGCGTCAGTCCCAGCATTTT

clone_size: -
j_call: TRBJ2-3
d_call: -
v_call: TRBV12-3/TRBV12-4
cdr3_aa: CASTPDGPTDTQYF
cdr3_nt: TGTGCTAGCACTCCAGACGGCCCCACAGATACGCAGTATTTT

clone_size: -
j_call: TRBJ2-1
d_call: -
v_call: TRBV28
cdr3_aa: CTSRVESSYNEQFF
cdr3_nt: TGTACCAGCAGGGTGGAAAGCTCCTACAATGAGCAGTTTTTC

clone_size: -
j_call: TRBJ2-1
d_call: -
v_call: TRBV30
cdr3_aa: CAWSVGGPTMRGNEQFF
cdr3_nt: TGTGCCTGGAGTGTAGGTGGACCGACAATGAGGGGCAATGAGCAGTTCTTC

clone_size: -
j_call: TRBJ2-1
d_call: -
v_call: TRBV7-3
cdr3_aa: CASSLTSGEKQFF
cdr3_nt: TGTGCCAGCAGCTTAACGTCCGGGGAGAAGCAATTCTTC

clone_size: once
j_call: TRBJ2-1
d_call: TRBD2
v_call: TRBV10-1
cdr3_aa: CVSSEAAGEPYNEQLF
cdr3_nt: TGCGTCAGCAGTGAAGCAGCGGGAGAGCCGTACAATGAGCAGCTCTTC

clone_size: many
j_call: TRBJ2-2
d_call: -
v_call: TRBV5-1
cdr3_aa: CASSLDREAGELFF
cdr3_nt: TGCGCCAGCAGCTTGGACAGGGAAGCCGGGGAGCTGTTTTTT

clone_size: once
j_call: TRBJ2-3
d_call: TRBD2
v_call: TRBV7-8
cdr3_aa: CASGTSGGQTDTQYF
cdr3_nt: TGTGCAAGCGGCACCAGCGGGGGCCAAACAGATACGCAGTATTTT

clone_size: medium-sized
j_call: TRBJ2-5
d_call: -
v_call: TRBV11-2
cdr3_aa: CASSLRFPSAGQEETQYF
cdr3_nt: TGTGCCAGCAGCTTACGATTCCCTAGCGCGGGTCAGGAGGAGACCCAGTACTTC

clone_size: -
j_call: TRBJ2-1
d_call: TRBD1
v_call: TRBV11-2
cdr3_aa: CVSSLSRTGLHNEEFF
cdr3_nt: TGTGTCAGCAGCTTATCCCGGACAGGATTACACAATGAGGAGTTCTTC

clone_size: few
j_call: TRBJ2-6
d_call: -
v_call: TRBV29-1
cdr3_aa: CSVDSGGSGTNVLTF
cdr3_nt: TGCAGCGTTGATTCCGGGGGCTCTGGGACCAATGTCCTAACTTTC